This T cell receptor (beta chain) is from a study of OX40 agonist ivuxolimab in advanced cancers. Study-level information: Ivuxolimab, an agonistic anti-OX40 (CD134) antibody, was given to patients. Patients with hepatocellular carcinoma, melanoma, renal cell or head and neck cancer made up the dose-escalation patients. There were three patients with partial responses, one having hepatocellular carcinoma and two cutaneous melanoma. Eligibility admitted prior anti-PD-1, anti-PD-L1 or anti-CTLA-4 therapy; 40% to 50% had some.

Germline-derived CDR1 and CDR2 are SGHTA and FQGNSA. The CDR3 sequence is 11 residues long. Remarks on this clone: The junction does not match germline at one end; this may be a read error.

Some clones are missing from TCRdb's copy, which holds only in-frame ones; the method was immunoSEQ multiplex PCR. This sample yields approximately 68,000 clones, of which about four fifths are seen a single time; less than 2.5% belongs to the top ten. The V and J genes are TRBV7-2 and TRBJ1-2; the D is unclear. This receptor was taken from an adult with an advanced solid tumor such as melanoma, head and neck, liver or kidney cancer. The sequenced sample was CD4+ or CD8+ T cells sorted from blood, obtained in a trial of the OX40 agonist ivuxolimab. The CDR3 reads CASSGRVRRFF. The CDR3 DNA is TGTGCCAGCAGCGGAAGGGTTCGCCGTTTCTTC. The whole variable domain, filled in from reference TRBV7-2 and TRBJ1-2, reads GAGVSQSPSNKVTEKGKDVELRCDPISGHTALYWYRQSLGQGLEFLIYFQGNSAPDKSGLPSDRFSAERTGGSVSTLTIQRTQQEDSAVYLCASSGRVRRFFGSGTRLTVV.